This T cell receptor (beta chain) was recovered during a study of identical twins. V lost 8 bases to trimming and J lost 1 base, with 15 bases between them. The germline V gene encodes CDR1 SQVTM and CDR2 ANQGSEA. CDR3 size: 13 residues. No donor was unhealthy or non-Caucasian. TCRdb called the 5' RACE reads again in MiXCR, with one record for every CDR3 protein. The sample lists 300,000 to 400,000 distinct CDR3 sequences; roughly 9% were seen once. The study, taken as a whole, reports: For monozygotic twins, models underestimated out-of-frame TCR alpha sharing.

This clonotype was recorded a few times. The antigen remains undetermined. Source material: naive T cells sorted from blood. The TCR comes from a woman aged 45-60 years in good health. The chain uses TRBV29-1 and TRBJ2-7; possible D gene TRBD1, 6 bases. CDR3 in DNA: TGCAGCAGTAAGACAGGCCCTTCCTACGAGCAGTACGTC. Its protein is CSSKTGPSYEQYV.